These 10 T cell receptor beta chains came from one sample sequenced in a study of blood T cell repertoires in COVID-19. Data came from immunoSEQ multiplex PCR; TCRdb stores just in-frame clones and leaves some out. The table shows tens of thousands of clones, with around 77% occurring only once. The source material was peripheral blood. The receptors originated from a man between 60 and 70 years old with acute or convalescent COVID-19.

The J gene is TRBJ2-1, the V gene TRBV7-3; 8 positions match TRBD2. Germline lookup yields CDR1 SGHTA and CDR2 FQGTGA. V lost 6 bases and J lost 6; bases outside the gene matches: 7. The CDR3 extends over 14 amino acids. For the CDR3, the DNA is TGTGCCAGCAGTCCGGGACTAGGTACCAATGAGCAGTTCTTC. Its translation: CASSPGLGTNEQFF.

The sample holds a few counts of this clone. V usage is TRBV5-1 and J usage is TRBJ2-2; the match to TRBD1 covers 10 bases. Germline V CDR1 and CDR2: SGHRS, YFSETQ. The length of the CDR3 is 16 residues. The J segment lost 6 bases and the V segment lost 2 bases, leaving 7 bases of the junction unmatched. The CDR3, as DNA: TGCGCCAGCAGCTTCGGACAGGGGGGTTTGGCCGGGGAGCTGTTTTTT. It codes for CASSFGQGGLAGELFF.

The chain couples TRBV5-1 to TRBJ2-3; TRBD1 matches 11 bases. This CDR3 comprises 16 residues. J was trimmed by 1 base and V by 2 bases; bases with no gene match: 3. Germline values: CDR1 SGHRS, CDR2 YFSETQ. CDR3 sequence (DNA): TGCGCCAGCAGCTTCGGACAGGGGGCCGGCACAGATACGCAGTATTTT. Its translation is CASSFGQGAGTDTQYF.

The chain has TRBV19 and TRBJ2-1; D not resolved. CDR1 LNHDA and CDR2 SQIVND come from the germline V gene (reference sequence). The CDR3 runs 13 residues. The V end lost 4 bases, the J end lost 5 bases, and 9 bases lay between the germline ends. The CDR3 DNA sequence: TGTGCCAGTAGTACCCACCGGGACAATGAGCAGTTCTTC. Protein product: CASSTHRDNEQFF.

The chain combines TRBV7-3 with TRBJ1-2; TRBD1 might be the D (5 bases). This CDR3 region has 13 residues. With 5 bases removed from V and 6 bases from J, the gap between germline ends came to 13 bases. The germline V gene encodes CDR1 SGHTA and CDR2 FQGTGA. This CDR3 reads CASSPGGGHGYTF. CDR3 DNA: TGTGCCAGCAGCCCCGGCGGGGGTCATGGCTACACCTTC.

The V gene is TRBV10-3, the J gene TRBJ2-7, with 7 bases identical to TRBD1. The V and J ends lost 5 bases and 3 bases, in that order; junction bases with no gene match: 10. Germline V gene lookup returns CDR1 ENHRY and CDR2 SYGVKD. The CDR3 is made up of 15 amino acids. The CDR3 DNA is TGTGCCATCAGTCCTGGGACAGATTTGGGCTACGAGCAGTACTTC. This gives the protein CAISPGTDLGYEQYF.

The rearrangement joins TRBV4-1 to TRBJ1-1; D is ambiguous. Germline CDR1 is MGHRA and CDR2 is YSYEKL. This CDR3 spans 13 amino acids. V was clipped by 0 bases and J by 8 bases, with 10 bases between them. In DNA, the CDR3 is TGCGCCAGCAGCCAAGATCTGGAGGGAGAAGCTTTCTTT. Its translation is CASSQDLEGEAFF.

The chain uses TRBV5-1 and TRBJ1-3, with D perhaps TRBD1 (5 bases). The germline CDR1 and CDR2 sequences are SGHRS and YFSETQ. The CDR3 spans 15 residues. Deletions cut 0 bases from V and 2 bases from J, with 9 bases between. The CDR3 loop is CASSLGGTAGNTIYF. CDR3 bases: TGCGCCAGCAGCTTGGGTGGGACTGCTGGAAACACCATATATTTT.

In this sample, this clone turned up a few times. The V and J genes are TRBV28 and TRBJ2-7; a possible D gene is TRBD2 (5 bases). The CDR3 has 16 amino acids. Trimming pared 4 bases from V and 5 bases from J, leaving 21 bases between. CDR1 and CDR2 (germline): MDHEN, SYDVKM. The CDR3 region is CASSSEEDGSYDEQYF. The CDR3 DNA follows: TGTGCCAGCAGTTCGGAGGAAGACGGTTCGTACGACGAGCAGTACTTC.

V and J are TRBV19 and TRBJ1-3, with TRBD1 identical over 8 bases. CDR1 and CDR2 from the germline V gene are LNHDA and SQIVND (reference sequence). Trimming cost V 5 bases and J 0 bases; bases outside gene matches: 6. The CDR3 has 16 amino acids. The CDR3 sequence: CASSRGTGLSGNTIYF. The CDR3 DNA is TGTGCCAGTAGTCGGGGGACAGGACTCTCTGGAAACACCATATATTTT.